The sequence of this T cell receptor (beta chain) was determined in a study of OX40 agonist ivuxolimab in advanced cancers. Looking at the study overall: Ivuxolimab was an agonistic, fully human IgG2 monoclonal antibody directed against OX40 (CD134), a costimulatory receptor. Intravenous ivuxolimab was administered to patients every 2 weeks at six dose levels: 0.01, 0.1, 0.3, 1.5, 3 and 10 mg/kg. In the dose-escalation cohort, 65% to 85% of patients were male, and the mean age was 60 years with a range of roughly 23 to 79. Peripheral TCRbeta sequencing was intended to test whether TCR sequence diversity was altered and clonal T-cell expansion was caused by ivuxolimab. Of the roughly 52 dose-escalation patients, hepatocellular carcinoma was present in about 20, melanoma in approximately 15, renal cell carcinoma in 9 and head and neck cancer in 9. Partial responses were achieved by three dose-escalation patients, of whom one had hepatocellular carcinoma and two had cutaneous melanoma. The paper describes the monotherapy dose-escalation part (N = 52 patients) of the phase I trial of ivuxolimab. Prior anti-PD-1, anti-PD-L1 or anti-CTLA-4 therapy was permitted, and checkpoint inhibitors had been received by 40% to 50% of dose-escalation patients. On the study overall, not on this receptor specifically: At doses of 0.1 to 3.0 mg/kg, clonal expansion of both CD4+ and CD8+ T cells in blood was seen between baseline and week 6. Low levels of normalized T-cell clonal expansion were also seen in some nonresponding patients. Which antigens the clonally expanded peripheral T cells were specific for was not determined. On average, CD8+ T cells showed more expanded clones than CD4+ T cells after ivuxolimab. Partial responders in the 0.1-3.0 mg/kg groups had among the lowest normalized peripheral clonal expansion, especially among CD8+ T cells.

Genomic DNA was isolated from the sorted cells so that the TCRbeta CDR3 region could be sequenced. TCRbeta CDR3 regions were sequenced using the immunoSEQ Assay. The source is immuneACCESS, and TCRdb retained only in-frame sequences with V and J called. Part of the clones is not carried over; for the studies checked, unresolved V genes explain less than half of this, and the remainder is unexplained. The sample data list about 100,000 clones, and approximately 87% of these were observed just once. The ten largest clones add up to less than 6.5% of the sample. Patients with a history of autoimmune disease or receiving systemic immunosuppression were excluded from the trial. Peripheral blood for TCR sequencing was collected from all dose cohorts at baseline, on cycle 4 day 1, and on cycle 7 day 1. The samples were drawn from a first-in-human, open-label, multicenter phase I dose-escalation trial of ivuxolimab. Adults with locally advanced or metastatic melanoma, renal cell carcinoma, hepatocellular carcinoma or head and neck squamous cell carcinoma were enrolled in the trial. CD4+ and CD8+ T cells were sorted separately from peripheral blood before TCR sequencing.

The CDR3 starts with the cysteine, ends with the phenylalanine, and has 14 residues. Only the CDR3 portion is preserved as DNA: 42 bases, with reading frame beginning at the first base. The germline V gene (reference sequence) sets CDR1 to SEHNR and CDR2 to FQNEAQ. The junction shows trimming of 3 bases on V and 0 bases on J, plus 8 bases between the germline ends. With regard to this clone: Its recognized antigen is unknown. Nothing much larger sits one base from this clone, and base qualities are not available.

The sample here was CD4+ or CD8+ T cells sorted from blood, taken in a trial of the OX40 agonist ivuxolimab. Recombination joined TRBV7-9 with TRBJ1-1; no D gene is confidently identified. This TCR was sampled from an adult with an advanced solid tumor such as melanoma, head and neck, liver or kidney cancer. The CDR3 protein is CASSLSGVNTEAFF. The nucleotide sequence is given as TGTGCCAGCAGCTTGAGCGGGGTGAACACTGAAGCTTTCTTT.